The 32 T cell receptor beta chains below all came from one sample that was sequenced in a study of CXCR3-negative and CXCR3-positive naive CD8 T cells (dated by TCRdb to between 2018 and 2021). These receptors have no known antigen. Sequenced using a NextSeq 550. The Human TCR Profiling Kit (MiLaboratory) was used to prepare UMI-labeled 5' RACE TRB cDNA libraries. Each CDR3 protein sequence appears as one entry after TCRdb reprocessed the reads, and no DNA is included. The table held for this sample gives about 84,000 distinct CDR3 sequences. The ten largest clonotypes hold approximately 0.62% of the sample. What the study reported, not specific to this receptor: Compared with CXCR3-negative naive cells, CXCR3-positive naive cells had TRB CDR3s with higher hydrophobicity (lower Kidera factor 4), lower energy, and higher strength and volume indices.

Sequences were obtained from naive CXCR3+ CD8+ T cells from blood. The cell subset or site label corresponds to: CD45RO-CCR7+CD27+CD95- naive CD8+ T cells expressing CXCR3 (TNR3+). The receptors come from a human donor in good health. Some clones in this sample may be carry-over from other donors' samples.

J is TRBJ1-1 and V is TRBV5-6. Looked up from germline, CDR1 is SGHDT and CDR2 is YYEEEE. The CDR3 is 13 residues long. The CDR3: CASSLGGTTEAFF.

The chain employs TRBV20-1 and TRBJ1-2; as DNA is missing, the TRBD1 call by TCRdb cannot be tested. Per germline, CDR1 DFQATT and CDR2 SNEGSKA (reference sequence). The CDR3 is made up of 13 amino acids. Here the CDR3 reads CSATQGRDNGYTF.

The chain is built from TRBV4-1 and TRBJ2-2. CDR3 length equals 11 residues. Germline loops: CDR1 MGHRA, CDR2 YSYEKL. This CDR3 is CASSQGRELFF.

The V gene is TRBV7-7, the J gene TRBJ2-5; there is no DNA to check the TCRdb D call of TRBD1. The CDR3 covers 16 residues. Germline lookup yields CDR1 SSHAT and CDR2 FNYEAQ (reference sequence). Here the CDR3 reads CASSLALGQGKETQYF.

The CDR3 protein is CASSFSRQSYGYTF. The chain recombines TRBV28 with TRBJ1-2; TCRdb indicates TRBD1, and absent DNA this call remains unverified. Germline V gives CDR1 MDHEN, CDR2 SYDVKM. This CDR3 has 14 residues.

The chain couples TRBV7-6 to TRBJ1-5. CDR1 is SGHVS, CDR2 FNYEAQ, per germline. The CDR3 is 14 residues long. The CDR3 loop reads CASSLDGSPQPQHF.

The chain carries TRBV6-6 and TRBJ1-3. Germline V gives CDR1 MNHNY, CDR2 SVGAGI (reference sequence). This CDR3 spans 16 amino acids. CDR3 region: CASSYSIEGSGNTIYF.

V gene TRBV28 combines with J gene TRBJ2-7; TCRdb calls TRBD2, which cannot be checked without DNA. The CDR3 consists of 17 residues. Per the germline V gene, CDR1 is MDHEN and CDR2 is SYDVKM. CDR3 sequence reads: CASSQGTSGLFFYEQYF.

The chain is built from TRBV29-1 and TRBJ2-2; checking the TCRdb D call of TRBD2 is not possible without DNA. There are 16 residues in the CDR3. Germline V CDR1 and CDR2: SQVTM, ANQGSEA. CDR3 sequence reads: CSVEGPAGDGTGELFF.

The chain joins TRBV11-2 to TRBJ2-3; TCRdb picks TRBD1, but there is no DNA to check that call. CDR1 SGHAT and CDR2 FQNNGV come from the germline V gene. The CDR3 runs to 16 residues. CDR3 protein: CASSLGAAGQSDTQYF.

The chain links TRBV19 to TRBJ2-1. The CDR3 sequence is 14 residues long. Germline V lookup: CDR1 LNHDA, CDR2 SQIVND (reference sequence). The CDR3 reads CASSTMSSYNEQFF.

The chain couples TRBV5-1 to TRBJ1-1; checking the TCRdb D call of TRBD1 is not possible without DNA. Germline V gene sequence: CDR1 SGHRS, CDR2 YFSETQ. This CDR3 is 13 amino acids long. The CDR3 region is CASRGQMNTEAFF.

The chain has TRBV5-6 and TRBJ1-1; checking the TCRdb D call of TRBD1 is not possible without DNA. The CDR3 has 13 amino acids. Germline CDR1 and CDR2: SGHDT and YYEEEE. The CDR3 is CASSPGTASEAFF.

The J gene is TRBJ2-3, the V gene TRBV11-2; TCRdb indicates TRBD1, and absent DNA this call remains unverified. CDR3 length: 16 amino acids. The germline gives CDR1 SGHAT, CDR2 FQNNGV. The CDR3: CASSLDAGTGTDTQYF.

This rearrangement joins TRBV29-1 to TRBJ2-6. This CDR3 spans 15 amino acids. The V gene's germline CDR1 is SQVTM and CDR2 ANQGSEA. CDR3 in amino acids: CSVTSEELGANVLTF.

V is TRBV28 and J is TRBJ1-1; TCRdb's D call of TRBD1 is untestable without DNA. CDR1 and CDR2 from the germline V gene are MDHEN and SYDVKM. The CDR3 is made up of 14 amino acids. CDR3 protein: CASSFKAPVTEAFF.

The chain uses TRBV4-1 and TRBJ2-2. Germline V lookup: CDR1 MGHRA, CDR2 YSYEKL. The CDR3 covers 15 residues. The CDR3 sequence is CASSQVGRVAGELFF.

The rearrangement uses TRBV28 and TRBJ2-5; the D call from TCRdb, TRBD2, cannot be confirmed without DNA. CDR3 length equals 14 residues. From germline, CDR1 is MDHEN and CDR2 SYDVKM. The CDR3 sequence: CASGLAGAWETQYF.

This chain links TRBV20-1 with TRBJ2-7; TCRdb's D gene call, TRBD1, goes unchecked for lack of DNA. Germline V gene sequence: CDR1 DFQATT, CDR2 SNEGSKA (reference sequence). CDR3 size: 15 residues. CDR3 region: CSAVDPYRGEGEQYF.

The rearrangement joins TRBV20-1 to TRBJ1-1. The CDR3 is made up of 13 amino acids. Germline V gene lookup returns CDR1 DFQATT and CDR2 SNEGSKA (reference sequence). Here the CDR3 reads CSVPYGENTEAFF.

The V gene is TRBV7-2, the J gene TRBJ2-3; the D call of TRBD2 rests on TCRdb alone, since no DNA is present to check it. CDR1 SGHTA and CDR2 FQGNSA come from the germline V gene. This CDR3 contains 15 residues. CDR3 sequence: CASSYLAANTDTQYF. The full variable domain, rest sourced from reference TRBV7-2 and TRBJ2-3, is GAGVSQSPSNKVTEKGKDVELRCDPISGHTALYWYRQSLGQGLEFLIYFQGNSAPDKSGLPSDRFSAERTGGSVSTLTIQRTQQEDSAVYLCASSYLAANTDTQYFGPGTRLTVL.

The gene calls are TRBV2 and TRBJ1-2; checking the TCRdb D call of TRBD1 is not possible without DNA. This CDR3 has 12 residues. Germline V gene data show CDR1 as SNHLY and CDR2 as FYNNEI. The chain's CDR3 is CASSWGGEGYTF.

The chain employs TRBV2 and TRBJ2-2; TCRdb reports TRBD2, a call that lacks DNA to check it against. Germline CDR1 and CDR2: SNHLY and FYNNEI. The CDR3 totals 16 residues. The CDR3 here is CASSPMGLAGTGELFF.

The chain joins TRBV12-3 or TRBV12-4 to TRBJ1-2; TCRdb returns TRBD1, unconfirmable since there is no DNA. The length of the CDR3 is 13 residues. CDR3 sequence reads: CASSLGQSYGYTF.

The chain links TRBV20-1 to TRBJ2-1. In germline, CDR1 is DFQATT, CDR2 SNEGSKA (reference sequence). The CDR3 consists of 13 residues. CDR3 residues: CSAFRIFGNEQFF.

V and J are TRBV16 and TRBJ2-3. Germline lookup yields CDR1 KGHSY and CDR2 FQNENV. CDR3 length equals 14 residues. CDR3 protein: CASTNRDSTDTQYF. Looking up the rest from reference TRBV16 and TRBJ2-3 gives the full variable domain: GEEVAQTPKHLVRGEGQKAKLYCAPIKGHSYVFWYQQVLKNEFKFLISFQNENVFDETGMPKERFSAKCLPNSPCSLEIQATKLEDSAVYFCASTNRDSTDTQYFGPGTRLTVL.

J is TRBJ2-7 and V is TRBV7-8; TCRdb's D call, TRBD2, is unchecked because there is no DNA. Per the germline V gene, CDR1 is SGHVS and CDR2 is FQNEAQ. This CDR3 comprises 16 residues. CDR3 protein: CASSPGWTSGKYEQYF.

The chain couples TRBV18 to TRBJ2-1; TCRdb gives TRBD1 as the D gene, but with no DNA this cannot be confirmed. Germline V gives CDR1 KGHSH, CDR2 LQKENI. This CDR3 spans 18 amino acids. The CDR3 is CASSRESISRVDNNEQFF.

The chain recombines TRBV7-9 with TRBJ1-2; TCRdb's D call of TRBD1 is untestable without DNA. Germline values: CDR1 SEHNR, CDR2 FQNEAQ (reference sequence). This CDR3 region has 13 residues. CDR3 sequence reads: CASSYRGNYGYTF.

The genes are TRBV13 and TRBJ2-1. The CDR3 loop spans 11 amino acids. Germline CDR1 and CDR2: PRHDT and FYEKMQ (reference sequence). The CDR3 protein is CASSGGNEQFF.

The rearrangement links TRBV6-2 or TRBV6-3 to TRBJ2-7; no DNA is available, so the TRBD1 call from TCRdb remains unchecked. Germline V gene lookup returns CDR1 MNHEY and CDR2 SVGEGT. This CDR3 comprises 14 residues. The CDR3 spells CASRTGLGPYEQYF.

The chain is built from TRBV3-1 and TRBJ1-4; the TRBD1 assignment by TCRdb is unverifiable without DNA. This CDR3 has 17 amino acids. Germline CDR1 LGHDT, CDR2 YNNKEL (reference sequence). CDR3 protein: CASSQDFPGQGEEKLFF.